This entry features one TCR beta chain sequence. Its specificity is not known. This sample is drawn from a study of Tregs in tolerant kidney transplant recipients. Study outcomes and limitations: Nucleotide sequences could not be compared across some patients' samples due to primer changes. Findings come from small patient numbers and require larger validation. Antigen-driven expansion was suggested because donor-specific Tregs expanded more than all Tregs in tolerant patients.

Here immunoSEQ multiplex PCR was the method, and the copy in TCRdb shows in-frame clones only, minus some. Its listing shows several thousand clones. Related graft donors supplied nonmyeloablative bone marrow transplants, and mixed chimerism was transient. Unstimulated regulatory T cells (CD4+CD25+CD127-), CD4+CD25- non-regulatory cells, CD4 and CD8 cells were FACS-sorted from thawed PBMCs. This specimen was CD8+ T cells from blood (PBMCs), taken 12 months after the transplant. The TCR comes from a human patient who received a combined kidney and bone marrow transplant. Some T cells may originate from the graft donor.

The CDR3: CASTNGGGYGYTF. The CDR3 DNA, read in part, is TGTGCCAGTACCAACGGAGGCGGGTATGGC. The rearrangement links TRBV19 to TRBJ1-2; D gene ambiguous. Read coverage stops 3 residues before the CDR3 terminus; the germline J gene supplies the remainder. This CDR3 comprises 13 residues. The V and J ends lost 7 bases and 5 bases respectively, with 14 bases between them. CDR1 LNHDA and CDR2 SQIVND come from the germline V gene (reference sequence).